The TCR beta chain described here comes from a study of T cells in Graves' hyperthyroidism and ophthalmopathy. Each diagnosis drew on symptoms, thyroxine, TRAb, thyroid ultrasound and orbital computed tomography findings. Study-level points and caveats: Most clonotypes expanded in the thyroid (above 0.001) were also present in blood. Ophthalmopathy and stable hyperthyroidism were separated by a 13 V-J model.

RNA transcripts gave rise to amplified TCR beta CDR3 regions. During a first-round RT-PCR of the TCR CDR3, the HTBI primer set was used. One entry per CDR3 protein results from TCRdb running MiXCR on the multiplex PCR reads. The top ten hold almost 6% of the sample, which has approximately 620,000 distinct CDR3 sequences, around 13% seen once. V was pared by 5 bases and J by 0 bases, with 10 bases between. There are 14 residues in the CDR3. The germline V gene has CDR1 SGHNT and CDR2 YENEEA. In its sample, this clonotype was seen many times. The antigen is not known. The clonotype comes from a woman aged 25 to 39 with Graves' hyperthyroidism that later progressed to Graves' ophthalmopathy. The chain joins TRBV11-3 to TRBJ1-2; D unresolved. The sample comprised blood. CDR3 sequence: CASSHSKANYGYTF. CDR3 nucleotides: TGTGCCAGCAGCCATTCCAAAGCTAACTATGGCTACACCTTC.